The present entry profiles one TCR beta chain with its context. Its cognate antigen has yet to be identified. No base qualities exist here, and no much larger clone lies one base off it. Donors formed part of the validation cohort, which comprised about 130 subjects and was distinct from the first cohort of under 850 subjects. This record belongs to a study of cytomegalovirus exposure and HLA in healthy donors (TCRdb year 2017). Regarding the complete study: A later analysis indicated that the 90 to 150 validation repertoires were generated on the platform also employed for the 670 or so repertoires of the first cohort. In addition to the first cohort of several hundred subjects, a separate validation cohort of over 90 different subjects was used. High-throughput TCR immunosequencing, statistical association of individual TCRs with disease status, and machine learning were combined to predict cytomegalovirus infection status. The study aimed to test whether signatures of past pathogen exposure could be identified by cataloging public T cell receptors. Results and caveats for the whole study, not just this receptor: A later analysis lacked HLA typing for the validation cohort, so it scored co-occurrence in that cohort across all 110 or so repertoires. A few of the identified cytomegalovirus-associated TCR beta chains were confirmed in vitro to be specific for cytomegalovirus antigens. The authors suggested that the approach could potentially be extended to other disease states and immunological phenotypes. Cytomegalovirus status was reported to be diagnosed by the classifier with high specificity and sensitivity in both the original and validation cohorts. Across donors, most TCR sequences were observed very rarely, whereas some public TCRs were present in many individuals. Subsequent analysis determined that TCRs grouped into clusters in the first cohort also showed a tendency toward co-occurrence across the roughly 130 validation repertoires, and approximately 94% of cluster scores exceeded 0. The study listed 150 to 200 TCR beta chains as associated with cytomegalovirus.

The library was produced with the immunoSEQ multiplex PCR assay. The study's own analysis went as follows. A statistical classification framework was developed to diagnose cytomegalovirus status using the catalog of TCR beta chain sequences. TCRdb carries this immuneACCESS record with in-frame sequences only. Its versions omit some clonotypes, under half of them owing to an unresolved V gene in the studies checked, with the rest unexplained. V and J calls plus clone size are reproduced from that table; the DNA served to infer D and trimming. The sample has 150,000 to 200,000 clones on record, 88% of them singletons. The top ten constitute around 3% of the sample. Looking up the germline V gene (reference sequence) yields CDR1 GTSNPN and CDR2 SVGIG. From cysteine to phenylalanine, the CDR3 is 11 amino acids long. The kept DNA is CDR3 alone, 33 bases in frame from the first base. Cut back by 3 bases and 8 bases, the V and J ends lie 8 bases apart.

The receptor comes from a man between 18 and 35 years old in good health and CMV-seronegative. Sequenced: PBMCs. The rearrangement joined TRBV30 to TRBJ1-3, with the D gene too uncertain to name. The DNA is as follows: TGTGCCTGGAGCTCGGTGGACACCATATATTTT. It codes for CAWSSVDTIYF.